This TCR beta chain was sequenced during a study of regulatory T cells in long-lasting Graves disease. Overall study context: Graves' cases, newly diagnosed, had used antithyroid drugs under 3 months.

The time point was: newly diagnosed GD, antithyroid drugs for less than 3 months. PBMCs were the source of the RNA used for TCR sequencing. Arm-PCR of CDR3 regions and iRepertoire HTBI primers were the basis on which TCR beta libraries were built. In TCRdb, the multiplex PCR reads were re-called with MiXCR into one record per CDR3 protein. Among roughly 410,000 distinct CDR3 sequences listed, over 14% were seen once. This clonotype was observed many times. Trimming removed 2 bases from V and 2 bases from J, with 6 bases in between. The CDR3 consists of 13 residues. Looked up from germline, CDR1 is MNHEY and CDR2 is SMNVEV (reference sequence). In addition, the sample was reused for a study of T cells in Graves' hyperthyroidism and ophthalmopathy. As that report states: Lactation, pregnancy, other autoimmune disease or uncontrolled infection led to exclusion of patients. Clonotypes that were expanded in thyroid above 0.001 mostly appeared in blood too.

The J gene is TRBJ2-5, the V gene TRBV27, with D unclear. This receptor was obtained from a woman aged 40 to 55 with Graves disease. Here the sequenced sample was peripheral blood mononuclear cells (PBMCs), taken at new diagnosis, from a patient treated with antithyroid drugs. CDR3 loop: CASSLRNQETQYF. The CDR3 coding sequence is TGTGCCAGCAGTTTACGGAATCAAGAGACCCAGTACTTC.